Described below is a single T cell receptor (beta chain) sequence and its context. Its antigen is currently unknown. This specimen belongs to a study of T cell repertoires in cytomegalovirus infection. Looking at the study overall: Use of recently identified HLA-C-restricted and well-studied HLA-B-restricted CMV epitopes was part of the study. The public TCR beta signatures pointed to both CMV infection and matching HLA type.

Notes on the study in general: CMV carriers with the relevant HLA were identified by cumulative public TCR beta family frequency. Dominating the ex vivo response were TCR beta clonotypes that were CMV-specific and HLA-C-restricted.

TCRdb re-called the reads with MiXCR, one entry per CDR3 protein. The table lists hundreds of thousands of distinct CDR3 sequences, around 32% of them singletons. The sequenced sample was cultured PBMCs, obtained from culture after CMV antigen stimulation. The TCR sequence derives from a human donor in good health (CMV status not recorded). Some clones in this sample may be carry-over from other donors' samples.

The CDR3 is CASSQTGTGETQYF. The CDR3 DNA sequence: TGTGCCAGCAGTCAAACAGGGACGGGAGAGACCCAGTACTTC. The V gene is TRBV27, the J gene TRBJ2-5, with D possibly matching TRBD1 (6 bases). The ends were cut back, 5 bases at V and 4 bases at J, with 14 bases in the middle. The CDR3 is 14 amino acids. Germline CDR1 and CDR2: MNHEY and SMNVEV (reference sequence).